The rows below give T cell receptor beta chains drawn from one sample of a study of spatial heterogeneity in lung cancer. TCRdb redid the calling of the 5' RACE reads with MiXCR, one entry per CDR3 protein. The sample has 77,000 or so distinct CDR3 sequences; approximately 20% are singletons. The input for sequencing was PBMCs, taken at surgery. These receptors came from a male donor with early-stage non-small cell lung cancer. CDR3s include the opening cysteine and the closing phenylalanine or tryptophan. The D gene is left open where the match is weak. Clone size is stated in some rows and not others, as once, few, many or a class when expanded.

D	J	size	V	DNA	CDR3
.	TRBJ2-1	.	TRBV29-1	TGCAGCGCCCGGGACCGTAGCTCCTACAATGAGCAGTTCTTC	CSARDRSSYNEQFF
TRBD2	TRBJ2-1	few	TRBV7-3	TGTGCCAGCAGCTTAGGGGCGGGAGGGGTAAATGAGCAGTTCTTC	CASSLGAGGVNEQFF
.	TRBJ2-3	.	TRBV10-3	TGTGCCATCAGTGGTCGAGGTACAGATACGCAGTATTTT	CAISGRGTDTQYF
.	TRBJ2-2	.	TRBV4-3	TGCGCCAGCAGCATCGCTGTTTCGAACACCGGGGAGCTGTTTTTT	CASSIAVSNTGELFF
.	TRBJ2-4	.	TRBV14	TGTGCCAGCAGCCAGGCTATTTGGAACATTCAGTACTTC	CASSQAIWNIQYF
TRBD1	TRBJ1-5	.	TRBV5-6	TGTGCCAGCAGCCCACAGGGGGCCGGTCAGCCCCAGCATTTT	CASSPQGAGQPQHF
.	TRBJ2-3	.	TRBV11-2	TGTGCCAGCAGCCCTATAAGAGCGAGCACAGATACGCAGTATTTT	CASSPIRASTDTQYF
.	TRBJ2-1	.	TRBV27	TGTGCCAGCAGTTTAAACCCCCCCGGGAATGAGCAGTTCTTC	CASSLNPPGNEQFF
.	TRBJ1-5	few	TRBV12-3/TRBV12-4	TGTGCCAGCAGTCCTCAGGGTCGCGAGGAGCCCCAGCATTTT	CASSPQGREEPQHF
TRBD2	TRBJ2-4	many	TRBV14	TGTGCCAGCAGCCACCGGACTAGCGGGAGTTCAAAAAACATTCAGTACTTC	CASSHRTSGSSKNIQYF
TRBD1	TRBJ2-2	few	TRBV9	TGTGCCAGCAACGGGGCCGGGACAGGGGATACCGGGGAGCTGTTTTTT	CASNGAGTGDTGELFF
TRBD1	TRBJ2-3	.	TRBV4-1	TGCGCCAGCAGCCAAGGGGACAGGGGTACAGATACGCAGTATTTT	CASSQGDRGTDTQYF
.	TRBJ2-1	few	TRBV3-1	TGTGCCAGCACCCAGGAAAGCAATGAGCAGTTCTTC	CASTQESNEQFF
.	TRBJ1-1	.	TRBV28	TGTGCCAGCAACGGGGGACACACTGAAGCTTTCTTT	CASNGGHTEAFF
.	TRBJ2-7	few	TRBV10-3	TGTGCCATCAGTGAAATGGGGGACGAGCAGTACTTC	CAISEMGDEQYF
.	TRBJ1-1	many	TRBV29-1	TGCAGCGAGGGGCACACTGAAGCTTTCTTT	CSEGHTEAFF
TRBD2	TRBJ2-1	.	TRBV2	TGTGCCAGCTGGAGGATCCGGGGGGACTCCTACAATGAGCAGTTCTTC	CASWRIRGDSYNEQFF
.	TRBJ2-1	few	TRBV27	TGTGCCAGCAGTCGCCAAGGGACGGACAATGAGCAGTTCTTC	CASSRQGTDNEQFF
TRBD2	TRBJ2-1	few	TRBV7-6	TGTGCCAGCCGGCAGGCGGGGGGTCCTTCCTACAATGAGCAGTTCTTC	CASRQAGGPSYNEQFF
.	TRBJ2-5	.	TRBV2	TGTGCCAGCAGCCGGGTCCCACGAGAGACCCAGTACTTC	CASSRVPRETQYF
.	TRBJ1-6	few	TRBV7-6	TGTGCCAGCAGCTTATTGCGCCCGGCTGACAATTCACCCCTCCACTTT	CASSLLRPADNSPLHF
TRBD1	TRBJ2-3	.	TRBV11-2	TGTGCCAGCAGCTATTTACAGGGGACCACAGATACGCAGTATTTT	CASSYLQGTTDTQYF
.	TRBJ1-1	few	TRBV7-9	TGTGCCAGCAGCTCCGGGTTTGGGGCTTTCTTT	CASSSGFGAFF
TRBD1	TRBJ1-2	.	TRBV2	TGTGCCAGCAGGGAACAGGGGGCGAGCTATGGCTACACCTTC	CASREQGASYGYTF
.	TRBJ1-4	few	TRBV28	TGTGCCAGCAGTTCCTCTACCGGCAGCTCTGCAACTAATGAAAAACTGTTTTTT	CASSSSTGSSATNEKLFF
.	TRBJ1-1	few	TRBV20-1	TGCAGTGCTCCCTCGGCCGTGGCAAACACTGAAGCTTTCTTT	CSAPSAVANTEAFF
.	TRBJ2-3	.	TRBV5-1	TGCGCCAGCAGCTTTGGCGGCCCAGATACGCAGTATTTT	CASSFGGPDTQYF
TRBD2	TRBJ2-3	.	TRBV7-3	TGTGCCAGCAGCTTAGGACTAGCCCCAGGGCAGCCAGATACGCAGTATTTT	CASSLGLAPGQPDTQYF
TRBD1	TRBJ2-2	.	TRBV9	TGTGCCAGCAGCGTAGGTGCAGGGGGCACCGGGGAGCTGTTTTTT	CASSVGAGGTGELFF
TRBD1	TRBJ2-3	few	TRBV24-1	TGTGCCACCAGTTCCGCCGACGGGACAGGACTGGGGGATACGCAGTATTTT	CATSSADGTGLGDTQYF
.	TRBJ2-7	few	TRBV5-1	TGCGCCAGCAGCTCTCTGGGACATAGCTACGAGCAGTACTTC	CASSSLGHSYEQYF
TRBD1	TRBJ2-1	many	TRBV12-3/TRBV12-4	TGTGCCAGCAGATTACAGGGGGCAGGAAAAGAGCAGTTCTTC	CASRLQGAGKEQFF
.	TRBJ2-1	.	TRBV20-1	TGCAGTGCTCAGGGACTCTACAATGAGCAGTTCTTC	CSAQGLYNEQFF
.	TRBJ1-2	.	TRBV7-9	TGTGTCAGCAGCCCCGGACAGCCAGATATAGGCTATGGCTACACCTTC	CVSSPGQPDIGYGYTF
.	TRBJ2-5	.	TRBV7-6	TGTGCCAGCAGCTTAGGGGGCAGTCCTCTTGAGACCCAGTACTTC	CASSLGGSPLETQYF
TRBD1	TRBJ2-7	.	TRBV27	TGTGCCACCTTCTCAGGGGGCGCCGGGTCCTACGAGCAGTACTTC	CATFSGGAGSYEQYF
TRBD1	TRBJ2-7	.	TRBV5-5	TGTGCCAGCACCGACATAGGGGGCAAAAACGAGCAGTACTTC	CASTDIGGKNEQYF
TRBD1	TRBJ2-5	few	TRBV20-1	TGCAGTGCGGACAGGGGTATCCAAGAGACCCAGTACTTC	CSADRGIQETQYF
.	TRBJ2-1	.	TRBV10-3	TGTGCCATCAGTGAGTCGTTCGGGACAGAGCAGTTCTTC	CAISESFGTEQFF
.	TRBJ2-2	medium-sized	TRBV7-3	TGTGCCAGCAGCCCAAACCCCGGGAATACCGGGGAGCTGTTTTTT	CASSPNPGNTGELFF
.	TRBJ2-2	few	TRBV5-6	TGTGCCAGCAGCTTTAGGGGTTCGAACACCGGGGAGCTGTTTTTT	CASSFRGSNTGELFF
.	TRBJ2-7	.	TRBV10-3	TGTGCCATCAGTGCCGGGGAGCCTCTCGGGCAGTACTTC	CAISAGEPLGQYF
.	TRBJ2-7	few	TRBV29-1	TGCAGCGTTGAGGGGCTATCCTACGAGCAGTACTTC	CSVEGLSYEQYF
TRBD1	TRBJ1-2	many	TRBV28	TGTGCCAGCAGTCCGACAGGGGCCTATGGCTACACCTTC	CASSPTGAYGYTF
.	TRBJ1-6	.	TRBV5-6	TGTGCCAGCAGCTCCGGCCGGTTGAATTCACCCCTCCACTTT	CASSSGRLNSPLHF
.	TRBJ1-1	many	TRBV4-3	TGCGCCAGCAGCCTTACGAACACTGAAGCTTTCTTT	CASSLTNTEAFF
.	TRBJ1-2	many	TRBV28	TGTGCCAGCAGTTTATCGGACTATGGCTACACCTTC	CASSLSDYGYTF
.	TRBJ1-3	few	TRBV28	TGTGCCAGCAGTTTCTTTGGAAACACCATATATTTT	CASSFFGNTIYF
TRBD2	TRBJ2-3	few	TRBV20-1	TGCAGTGGTCTAGCGGGGGGGGATACGCAGTATTTT	CSGLAGGDTQYF
TRBD1	TRBJ2-7	few	TRBV7-6	TGTGCCAGCAGCAGCGACAGGGCGGGCGAGCAGTACTTC	CASSSDRAGEQYF
TRBD1	TRBJ1-2	few	TRBV5-4	TGTGCCAGCAGCCGTCCGGGACAGACTAACTATGGCTACACCTTC	CASSRPGQTNYGYTF
.	TRBJ1-4	.	TRBV3-1	TGTGCCAGCAGCCAAGATGACAGCTTTGCAACTAATGAAAAACTGTTTTTT	CASSQDDSFATNEKLFF
.	TRBJ2-3	few	TRBV27	TGTGCCAGCAGTTTAAGAAGACAGGCGCTCTCAGATACGCAGTATTTT	CASSLRRQALSDTQYF
TRBD1	TRBJ2-3	medium-sized	TRBV5-1	TGCGCCAGCAGCAATGGACAGGGAGGCATAGCAGATACGCAGTATTTT	CASSNGQGGIADTQYF
.	TRBJ1-5	.	TRBV2	TGTGCCAGCAGTGACGGGCCCACTACCAATCAGCCCCAGCATTTT	CASSDGPTTNQPQHF
.	TRBJ2-3	once	TRBV29-1	TGCAGCGTTGCGCCAGGAGATACGCAGTATTTT	CSVAPGDTQYF
.	TRBJ1-6	.	TRBV20-1	TGCAGTGCTAGAGGAGTAACCACTTCACCCCTCCACTTT	CSARGVTTSPLHF
.	TRBJ1-6	.	TRBV20-1	TGCAGTGCTAGTGTGTCCTCCGCAAACGAGTCACCCCTCCACTTT	CSASVSSANESPLHF
.	TRBJ2-3	.	TRBV5-4	TGTGCCAGCAGCCCGGGGGAAGATACGCAGTATTTT	CASSPGEDTQYF